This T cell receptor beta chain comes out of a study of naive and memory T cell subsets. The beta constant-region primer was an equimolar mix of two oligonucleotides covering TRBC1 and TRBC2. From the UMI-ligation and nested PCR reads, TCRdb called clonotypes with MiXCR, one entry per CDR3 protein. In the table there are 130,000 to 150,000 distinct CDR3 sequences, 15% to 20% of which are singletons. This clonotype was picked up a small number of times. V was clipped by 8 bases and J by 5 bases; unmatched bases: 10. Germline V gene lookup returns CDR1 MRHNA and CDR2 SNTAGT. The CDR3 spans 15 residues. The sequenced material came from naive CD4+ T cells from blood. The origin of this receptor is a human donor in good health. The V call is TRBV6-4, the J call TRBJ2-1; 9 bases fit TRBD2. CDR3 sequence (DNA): TGTGCCAGCCAAAGCGGGAGGATCCACCACAATGAGCAGTTCTTC. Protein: CASQSGRIHHNEQFF.